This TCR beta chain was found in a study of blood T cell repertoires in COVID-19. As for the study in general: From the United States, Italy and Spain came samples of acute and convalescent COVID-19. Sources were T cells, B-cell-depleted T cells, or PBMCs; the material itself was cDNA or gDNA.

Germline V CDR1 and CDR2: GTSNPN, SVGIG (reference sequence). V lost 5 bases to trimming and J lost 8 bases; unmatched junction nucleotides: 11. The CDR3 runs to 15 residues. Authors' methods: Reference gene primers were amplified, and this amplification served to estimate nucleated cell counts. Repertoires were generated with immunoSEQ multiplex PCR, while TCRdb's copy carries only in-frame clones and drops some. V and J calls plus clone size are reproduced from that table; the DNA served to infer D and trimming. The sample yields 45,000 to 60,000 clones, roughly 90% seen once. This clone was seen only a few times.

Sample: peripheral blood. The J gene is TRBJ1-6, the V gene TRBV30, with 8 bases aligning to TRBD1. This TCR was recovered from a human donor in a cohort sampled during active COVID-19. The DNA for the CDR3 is TGTGCCTGGGAGGGGCAAACAGGGGGTGATTCACCCCTCCACTTT. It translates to CAWEGQTGGDSPLHF.